These T cell receptor beta chains were read from a single sample in a study of blood T cell repertoires in COVID-19. Data came from immunoSEQ multiplex PCR; TCRdb stores just in-frame clones and leaves some out. The sample yields under 200,000 clones, roughly four fifths seen once. Input material: peripheral blood. Receptor source: a woman of 80 years or more with COVID-19, enrolled during active disease. Both conserved end residues are part of each CDR3. Each record gives: V gene, J gene, clone size, D gene, CDR3 DNA, CDR3 protein. D genes are given only for firm matches. Size is stated for part of the rows, as once, few or many counts, or as a class when the clone is expanded.

TRBV6-1	TRBJ1-5	few	TRBD1	TGTGCCAGCAGTGAAGGGACAGGGGGCGGTCAGCCCCAGCATTTT	CASSEGTGGGQPQHF
TRBV10-3	TRBJ2-7	once	TRBD2	TGTGCCATCAGTGTAGCGGGAGGGACCTACGAGCAGTACTTC	CAISVAGGTYEQYF
TRBV18	TRBJ2-7	once	.	TGTGCCAGCTCACTGACCGTGGGCCACGAGCAGTACTTC	CASSLTVGHEQYF
TRBV18	TRBJ2-1	once	TRBD2	TGTGCCAGCTCACCACGACAGCGGGGGGCCGGGTCCTACAATGAGCAGTTCTTC	CASSPRQRGAGSYNEQFF
TRBV28	TRBJ2-5	.	TRBD2	TGTGCCAGCAGTTTATGGACCGGGACTAGCGGGAGAGAGACCCAGTACTTC	CASSLWTGTSGRETQYF
TRBV28	TRBJ1-1	.	.	TGTGCCAGCAGTCCCCGGGACATTCGAGCTTTCTTT	CASSPRDIRAFF
TRBV29-1	TRBJ1-2	.	TRBD1	TGCAGCGTTGAAAACAGGGGAGAGAATGGCTACACCTTC	CSVENRGENGYTF
TRBV18	TRBJ2-3	.	.	TGTGCCAGCTCACCACGGCAGTCCTCTAGCACAGATACGCAGTATTTT	CASSPRQSSSTDTQYF
TRBV18	TRBJ1-2	.	TRBD1	TGTGCCAGCTCACCACTCGGGACAGGGCTGGGCTACACCTTC	CASSPLGTGLGYTF
TRBV25-1	TRBJ1-4	.	.	TGTGCCAGCGGGGCATCAGTAGTTAATGAAAAACTGTTTTTT	CASGASVVNEKLFF
TRBV10-2	TRBJ2-7	.	TRBD1	TGCGCCAGCAGTGAATCCCCAGGGGGCTTGGGGTACGAGCAGTACTTC	CASSESPGGLGYEQYF
TRBV3-1/TRBV3-2	TRBJ2-7	.	.	TGTGCCAGCAGCCAAGATATAAGACTAGATATCTACGAGCAGTACTTC	CASSQDIRLDIYEQYF
TRBV11-2	TRBJ1-1	.	TRBD1	TGTGCCAGCAGCTTGACCCGGGACAGAATTTCTGAAGCTTTCTTT	CASSLTRDRISEAFF
TRBV15	TRBJ1-1	once	.	TGTGCCACCAGCAGAGATCTAACGGACACTGAAGCTTTCTTT	CATSRDLTDTEAFF
TRBV2	TRBJ1-5	few	.	TGTGCCAGCACCTTCTACCCGGGCAATCAGCCCCAGCATTTT	CASTFYPGNQPQHF
TRBV27	TRBJ2-5	.	.	TGTGCCAGCAGTTCTAACCAAGAGACCCAGTACTTC	CASSSNQETQYF
TRBV30	TRBJ1-5	.	.	TGTGCCTGGACCGGACAGCCAGGTCAGCCCCAGCATTTT	CAWTGQPGQPQHF
TRBV16	TRBJ1-4	.	.	TGTGCCAGCAGCCAAACCAGAACAGGGCCTAATGAAAAACTGTTTTTT	CASSQTRTGPNEKLFF
TRBV7-9	TRBJ1-2	few	.	TGTGCCAGCAGCTTCTACAGGGACTATGGCTACACCTTC	CASSFYRDYGYTF
TRBV7-8	TRBJ2-7	.	.	TGTGCCAGCAGCTTAGGGCAGGGATTCTACGAGCAGTACTTC	CASSLGQGFYEQYF
TRBV19	TRBJ2-3	.	.	TGTGCCAGTAGTACCCCCCCTATAGATACGCAGTATTTT	CASSTPPIDTQYF
TRBV5-6	TRBJ1-3	few	.	TGTGCCAGCAGCAGGGGCCCGCCCGACTCTGGAAACACCATATATTTT	CASSRGPPDSGNTIYF
TRBV5-5	TRBJ2-3	few	TRBD1	TGTGCCAGCAGCTTTTACGGGACAGGGGAATCAGATACGCAGTATTTT	CASSFYGTGESDTQYF
TRBV7-2	TRBJ2-1	.	.	TGTGCCAGCAGGGCTACGTCCGGGACCCCGGAGGGCAATGAGCAGTTCTTC	CASRATSGTPEGNEQFF
TRBV29-1	TRBJ2-7	once	.	TGCAGCGTTGAGGATGGCGGAACCTACGAGCAGTACTTC	CSVEDGGTYEQYF
TRBV27	TRBJ2-3	.	.	TGTGCCAGCACCCCGAATAGGGGCATAGATACGCAGTATTTT	CASTPNRGIDTQYF
TRBV9	TRBJ2-7	.	.	TGTGCCAGCAGCGTAGCGCACTATTCCTACGAGCAGTACTTC	CASSVAHYSYEQYF
TRBV7-9	TRBJ1-5	.	.	TGTGCCAGCAGCAAGGAGGGTTTCCCCAATCAGCCCCAGCATTTT	CASSKEGFPNQPQHF
TRBV2	TRBJ2-7	.	.	TGTGCCAGCAGCGGAACCTGGGACAACGAGCAGTACTTC	CASSGTWDNEQYF
TRBV19	TRBJ1-2	.	.	TGTGCCAGTAGTATAAACAGGGTGGGTGGCTACACCTTC	CASSINRVGGYTF
TRBV6-1	TRBJ2-7	once	TRBD1	TGTGCCAGCAGTGAAGTTTTCAGGGGGCTGAGTGACGAGCAGTACTTC	CASSEVFRGLSDEQYF
TRBV3-1/TRBV3-2	TRBJ2-7	.	.	TGTGCCAGCAGTCCCACGGGGGGCTGGTACGAGCAGTACTTC	CASSPTGGWYEQYF
TRBV3-1/TRBV3-2	TRBJ2-3	.	TRBD1	TGTGCCAGCAGCCAAGGAAGAGGGGGCAGGGCAGATACGCAGTATTTT	CASSQGRGGRADTQYF
TRBV12-5	TRBJ1-1	.	TRBD1	TGTGCTAGTGGTCAGACAGGGATCGCTGAAGCTTTCTTT	CASGQTGIAEAFF
TRBV5-1	TRBJ1-6	.	.	TGCGCCAGCAGCTGGAATCAGCAAGCGTCCAAGAATTCACCCCTCCACTTT	CASSWNQQASKNSPLHF
TRBV11-3	TRBJ1-2	.	.	TGTGCCAGCAGCTTACCCAGGGTGTGGGACTATGGCTACACCTTC	CASSLPRVWDYGYTF
TRBV4-2	TRBJ2-7	.	TRBD2	TGTGCCAGCAGCCAAGTTGGACTAGCGGGGAACGAGCAGTACTTC	CASSQVGLAGNEQYF
TRBV5-4	TRBJ2-5	.	TRBD1	TGTGCCAGCAGCTCGTCCGGGACAGGGTTGTGGGAGACCCAGTACTTC	CASSSSGTGLWETQYF
TRBV19	TRBJ2-7	.	.	TGTGCCAGTAGTATACGTTCGGGGTCGGCCTACGAGCAGTACTTC	CASSIRSGSAYEQYF